The entry below describes one T cell receptor (beta chain). Its antigen is currently unknown. These data come from a study of T-cell memory formation after mild COVID-19. Whole-study context: Among the donors, TCR clusters were largely specific to each donor. Broader study findings: Day 15 to 85 contracting clones showed balanced CD4/CD8; day 15 to 37 expanders favored CD4+. Some responding clones appeared in pre-infection memory, suggesting cross-reactive memory joined.

The CDR3 spans 15 residues. The V gene end was trimmed by 5 bases and the J gene end by 5 bases; junction bases not matched to a gene: 8. The V gene's germline CDR1 is LNHDA and CDR2 SQIVND (reference sequence). 5'RACE with constant-segment primers yielded barcoded, UMI-tagged TCR alpha and TCR beta cDNA libraries. One entry per CDR3 protein results from TCRdb running MiXCR on the 5' RACE reads. This repertoire shows 500,000 to 650,000 distinct CDR3 sequences, about a fifth found once; its top ten account for around 7.7%. This chain uses TRBV19 with TRBJ2-5; 10 bases map to TRBD2. The origin of this receptor is an adult woman who had mild COVID-19 (a few samples of this study predate the infection). Cell type and time point are not known. The sequenced material came from PBMCs or a T cell subset sorted from them (not recorded which). CDR3 DNA sequence: TGTGCCAGTAGTGTAGCGGGGGGCGCCGGGGAGACCCAGTACTTC. It codes for CASSVAGGAGETQYF. Full variable domain (missing parts from reference TRBV19 and TRBJ2-5): DGGITQSPKYLFRKEGQNVTLSCEQNLNHDAMYWYRQDPGQGLRLIYYSQIVNDFQKGDIAEGYSVSREKKESFPLTVTSAQKNPTAFYLCASSVAGGAGETQYFGPGTRLLVL.